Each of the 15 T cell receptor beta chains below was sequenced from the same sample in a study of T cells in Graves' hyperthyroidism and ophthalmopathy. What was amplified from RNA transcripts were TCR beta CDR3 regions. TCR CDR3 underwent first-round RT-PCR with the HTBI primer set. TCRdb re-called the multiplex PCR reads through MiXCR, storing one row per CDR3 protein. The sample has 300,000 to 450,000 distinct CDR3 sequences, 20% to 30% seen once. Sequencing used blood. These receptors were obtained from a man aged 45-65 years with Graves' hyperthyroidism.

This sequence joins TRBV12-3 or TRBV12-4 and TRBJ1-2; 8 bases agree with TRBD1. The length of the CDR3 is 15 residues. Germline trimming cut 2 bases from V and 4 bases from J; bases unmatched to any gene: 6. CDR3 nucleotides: TGTGCCAGCAGTTTAACTCAGGGGGCGATCTATGGCTACACCTTC. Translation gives CASSLTQGAIYGYTF.

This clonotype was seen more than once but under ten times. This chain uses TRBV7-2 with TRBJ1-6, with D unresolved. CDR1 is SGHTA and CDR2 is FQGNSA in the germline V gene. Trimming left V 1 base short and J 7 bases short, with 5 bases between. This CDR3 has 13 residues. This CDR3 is CASSLEENSPLHF. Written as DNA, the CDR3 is TGTGCCAGCAGCTTAGAGGAGAATTCACCCCTCCACTTT.

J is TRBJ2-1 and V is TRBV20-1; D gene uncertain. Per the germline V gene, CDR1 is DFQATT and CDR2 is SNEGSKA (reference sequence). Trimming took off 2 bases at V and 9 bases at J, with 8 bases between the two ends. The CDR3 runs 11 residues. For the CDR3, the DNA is TGCAGTGCTAGACCTGACGTTGAGCAGTTCTTC. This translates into CSARPDVEQFF.

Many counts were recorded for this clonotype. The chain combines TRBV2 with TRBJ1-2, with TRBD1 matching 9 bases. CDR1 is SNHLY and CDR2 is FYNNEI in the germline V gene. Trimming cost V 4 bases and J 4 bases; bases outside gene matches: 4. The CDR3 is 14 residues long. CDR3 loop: CASSGTGVGYGYTF. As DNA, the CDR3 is TGTGCCAGCAGTGGGACAGGGGTCGGCTATGGCTACACCTTC.

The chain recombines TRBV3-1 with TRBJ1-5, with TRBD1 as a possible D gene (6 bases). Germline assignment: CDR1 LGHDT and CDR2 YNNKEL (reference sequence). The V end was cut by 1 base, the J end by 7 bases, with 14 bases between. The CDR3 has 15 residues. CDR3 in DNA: TGTGCCAGCAGCCAAGGCCAACAGGGCAGCCAGCCCCAGCATTTT. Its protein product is CASSQGQQGSQPQHF.

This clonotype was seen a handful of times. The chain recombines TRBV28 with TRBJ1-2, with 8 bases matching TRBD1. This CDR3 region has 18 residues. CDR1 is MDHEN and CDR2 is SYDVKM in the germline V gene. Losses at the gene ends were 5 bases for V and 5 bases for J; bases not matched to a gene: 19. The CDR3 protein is CASSRAFGGRQGIYGYTF. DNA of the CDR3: TGTGCCAGCAGTCGCGCCTTTGGCGGGAGACAGGGGATTTATGGCTACACCTTC.

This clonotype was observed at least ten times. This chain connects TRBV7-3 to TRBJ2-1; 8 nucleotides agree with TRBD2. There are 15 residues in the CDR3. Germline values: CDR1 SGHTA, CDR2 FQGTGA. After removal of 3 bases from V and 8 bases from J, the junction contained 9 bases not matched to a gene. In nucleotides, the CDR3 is TGTGCCAGCAGCTTCAACGGGAGGGGGGGGGATGAGCAGTTCTTC. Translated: CASSFNGRGGDEQFF.

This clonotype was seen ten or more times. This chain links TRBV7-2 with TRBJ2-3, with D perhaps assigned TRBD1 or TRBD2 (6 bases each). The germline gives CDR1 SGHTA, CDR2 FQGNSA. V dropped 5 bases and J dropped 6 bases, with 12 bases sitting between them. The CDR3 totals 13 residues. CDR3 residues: CASSTRGADTQYF. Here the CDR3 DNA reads TGTGCCAGCAGCACTAGGGGGGCGGATACGCAGTATTTT.

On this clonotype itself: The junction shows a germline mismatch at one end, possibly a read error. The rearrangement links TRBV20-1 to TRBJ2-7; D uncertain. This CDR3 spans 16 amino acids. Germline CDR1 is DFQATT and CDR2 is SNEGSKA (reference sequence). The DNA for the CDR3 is TGCAGTGCTAGAGATCTCCGGGTGCCCCCCTCCAACGAGCAGTACTTC. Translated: CSARDLRVPPSNEQYF.

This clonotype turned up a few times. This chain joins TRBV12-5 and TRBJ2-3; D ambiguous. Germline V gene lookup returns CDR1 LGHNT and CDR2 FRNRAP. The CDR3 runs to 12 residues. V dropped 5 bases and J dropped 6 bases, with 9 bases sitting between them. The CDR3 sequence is CASGSPSDTQYF. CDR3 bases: TGTGCTAGTGGTAGCCCTAGTGATACGCAGTATTTT.

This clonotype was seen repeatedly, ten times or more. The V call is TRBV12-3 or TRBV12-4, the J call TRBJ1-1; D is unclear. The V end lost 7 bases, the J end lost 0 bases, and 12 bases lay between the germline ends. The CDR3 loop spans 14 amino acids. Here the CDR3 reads CASKGRHLNTEAFF. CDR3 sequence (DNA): TGTGCCAGCAAAGGAAGACATCTGAACACTGAAGCTTTCTTT.

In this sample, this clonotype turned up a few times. The CDR3 here is CSASSGDRGYYEQYF. The CDR3 coding sequence is TGCAGTGCTAGCTCAGGGGACAGGGGTTACTACGAGCAGTACTTC. The rearrangement joins TRBV20-1 to TRBJ2-7; 10 bases line up with TRBD1. Germline values: CDR1 DFQATT, CDR2 SNEGSKA (reference sequence). The CDR3 has 15 residues. V lost 3 bases, J lost 3 bases, and 8 bases stayed unmatched.

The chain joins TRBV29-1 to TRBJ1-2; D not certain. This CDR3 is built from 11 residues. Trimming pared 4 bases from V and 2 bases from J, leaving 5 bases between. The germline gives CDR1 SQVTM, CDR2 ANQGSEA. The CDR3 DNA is TGCAGCGTTGCGGAGAACTATGGCTACACCTTC. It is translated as CSVAENYGYTF.

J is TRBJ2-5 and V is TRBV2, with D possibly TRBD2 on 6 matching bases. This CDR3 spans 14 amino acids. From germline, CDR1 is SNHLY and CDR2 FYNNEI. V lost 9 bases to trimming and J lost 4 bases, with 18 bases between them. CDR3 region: CASILRRDLETQYF. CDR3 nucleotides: TGTGCCAGTATCCTCAGGCGGGACCTAGAGACCCAGTACTTC.

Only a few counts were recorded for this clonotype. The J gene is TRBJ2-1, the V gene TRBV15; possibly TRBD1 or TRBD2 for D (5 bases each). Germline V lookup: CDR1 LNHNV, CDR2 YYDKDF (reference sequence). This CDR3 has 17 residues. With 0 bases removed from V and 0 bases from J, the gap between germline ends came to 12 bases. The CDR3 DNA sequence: TGTGCCACCAGCAGAGATTTTGGGGGTGCCTCCTACAATGAGCAGTTCTTC. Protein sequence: CATSRDFGGASYNEQFF.